What follows are 26 T cell receptor beta chains derived from one specimen sequenced in a study of a mutant IDH1 vaccine in newly diagnosed glioma. Their cognate antigens are unknown. Time point given: week 23, last vaccination. Vaccination comprised doses that each held 300 ug of mutant IDH1 20-mer peptide, plus topical imiquimod. This table comes from immunoSEQ multiplex PCR, and its TCRdb copy is limited to in-frame clones, with some not included. The table has about 82,000 clones, over 75% seen once. The input for sequencing was PBMCs, taken from a glioma patient whose treatment included an IDH1 peptide vaccine. The receptors here all came from a man in his thirties or forties with glioma. Some clones in this sample may be carry-over from other donors' samples.

The chain recombines TRBV5-4 with TRBJ2-3; 9 bases fit TRBD2. The CDR3 is 18 amino acids. The junction had 12 bases not matched to a gene; V was cut back by 4 bases and J by 0 bases. Germline assignment: CDR1 SGHNT and CDR2 YYREEE (reference sequence). The CDR3 bases are TGTGCCAGCAGCCTAGGACTAGCGAGCATCCCTAGCACAGATACGCAGTATTTT. Its protein product is CASSLGLASIPSTDTQYF. Using reference TRBV5-4 and TRBJ2-3 for the parts outside the CDR3, the full variable domain is ETGVTQSPTHLIKTRGQQVTLRCSSQSGHNTVSWYQQALGQGPQFIFQYYREEENGRGNFPPRFSGLQFPNYSSELNVNALELDDSALYLCASSLGLASIPSTDTQYFGPGTRLTVL.

This clone was recorded a few times. The CDR3 reads CAISESQGLGHSNTEAFF. CDR3 bases: TGTGCCATCAGTGAGTCGCAAGGACTTGGACATTCGAACACTGAAGCTTTCTTT. The chain recombines TRBV10-3 with TRBJ1-1; perhaps TRBD1 as D (5 bases). Trimming removed 0 bases from V and 1 base from J, with 18 bases in between. The CDR3 spans 18 residues. Per germline, CDR1 ENHRY and CDR2 SYGVKD.

V is TRBV11-2 and J is TRBJ1-2; D remains unclear. This CDR3 is built from 13 residues. The ends were cut back, 2 bases at V and 3 bases at J, with 7 bases in the middle. Per germline, CDR1 SGHAT and CDR2 FQNNGV. The CDR3 bases are TGTGCCAGCAGCTTAAGGACGGACTATGGCTACACCTTC. Its translation is CASSLRTDYGYTF. The variable domain in full, completed from reference TRBV11-2 and TRBJ1-2, reads EAGVAQSPRYKIIEKRQSVAFWCNPISGHATLYWYQQILGQGPKLLIQFQNNGVVDDSQLPKDRFSAERLKGVDSTLKIQPAKLEDSAVYLCASSLRTDYGYTFGSGTRLTVV.

The V call is TRBV7-2, the J call TRBJ2-7, with 10 bases fitting TRBD2. This CDR3 region has 17 residues. V gave up 1 base and J gave up 6 bases; unmatched junction bases: 12. In germline, CDR1 is SGHTA, CDR2 FQGNSA. The CDR3 loop reads CASSLDFASGSSLEQYF. CDR3 nucleotides: TGTGCCAGCAGCTTAGACTTTGCTAGCGGGAGTTCCCTCGAGCAGTACTTC.

The chain uses TRBV29-1 and TRBJ2-7, with D maybe TRBD1 (5 bases). V was shortened by 6 bases and J by 0 bases, with 12 bases between the two germline ends. The CDR3 length is 13 residues. Germline V CDR1 and CDR2: SQVTM, ANQGSEA. CDR3 region: CSVRTPSSYEQYF. The CDR3 DNA is TGCAGCGTCCGGACACCTAGCTCCTACGAGCAGTACTTC.

This chain uses TRBV6-5 with TRBJ1-1; TRBD1 might be the D (5 bases). The ends were cut back, 6 bases at V and 5 bases at J, with 16 bases in the middle. This CDR3 contains 14 residues. CDR1 and CDR2 (germline): MNHEY, SVGAGI. CDR3 residues: CASRRQGGDTEAFF. As DNA, the CDR3 is TGTGCCAGCAGACGCCAGGGTGGGGATACTGAAGCTTTCTTT.

This chain uses TRBV10-3 with TRBJ1-2; no clear D gene. Per germline, CDR1 ENHRY and CDR2 SYGVKD. This CDR3 region has 10 residues. V was clipped by 4 bases and J by 7 bases, with 4 bases between them. The chain's CDR3 is CAISAGGYTF. CDR3 nucleotides: TGTGCCATCAGTGCGGGTGGCTACACCTTC.

This chain links TRBV2 with TRBJ1-3; D is possibly TRBD1 (6 bases). Trimming removed 6 bases from V and 2 bases from J, with 11 bases in between. CDR1 is SNHLY and CDR2 is FYNNEI in the germline V gene. This CDR3 region has 14 residues. The CDR3 loop is CASSLRGPGNTIYF. The DNA for the CDR3 is TGTGCCAGCAGCCTCAGGGGCCCTGGAAACACCATATATTTT. Variable domain in full (rest from reference TRBV2 and TRBJ1-3): EPEVTQTPSHQVTQMGQEVILRCVPISNHLYFYWYRQILGQKVEFLVSFYNNEISEKSEIFDDQFSVERPDGSNFTLKIRSTKLEDSAMYFCASSLRGPGNTIYFGEGSWLTVV.

This rearrangement joins TRBV5-1 to TRBJ2-1; TRBD2 matches 11 bases. V shed 3 bases and J 9 bases; nucleotides not matched to a gene: 8. The germline V gene has CDR1 SGHRS and CDR2 YFSETQ. This CDR3 has 15 residues. CDR3 nucleotides: TGCGCCAGCAGCTCTACTAGCGGGAGAAGCGGTGAGCAGTTCTTC. Its protein is CASSSTSGRSGEQFF.

This clone was recorded only once. V and J are TRBV5-1 and TRBJ1-4; weak D call: TRBD1 (5 bases). Trimming pared 2 bases from V and 8 bases from J, leaving 16 bases between. The CDR3 consists of 15 residues. Per germline, CDR1 SGHRS and CDR2 YFSETQ. The CDR3 region is CASSFRDPKDEKLFF. CDR3 nucleotides: TGCGCCAGCAGCTTCCGGGACCCCAAGGACGAAAAACTGTTTTTT.

The rearrangement joins TRBV2 to TRBJ1-1; the D is unclear. The germline CDR1 and CDR2 sequences are SNHLY and FYNNEI. The CDR3 contains 14 residues. Trimming cost V 6 bases and J 4 bases, with 15 bases left between them. The CDR3 coding sequence is TGTGCCAGCAGCGCAATCGGGGAGGTCACTGAAGCTTTCTTT. It encodes CASSAIGEVTEAFF.

The J gene is TRBJ2-3, the V gene TRBV2; D is perhaps TRBD2 (6 bases). This CDR3 region has 15 residues. Trimming stripped 4 bases from V and 0 bases from J, with 11 bases between. The germline gives CDR1 SNHLY, CDR2 FYNNEI. CDR3 sequence: CASSVERASTDTQYF. The CDR3 region has the DNA TGTGCCAGCAGTGTGGAGCGGGCAAGCACAGATACGCAGTATTTT.

The rearrangement joins TRBV19 to TRBJ2-3; possible D gene TRBD1, 5 bases. The length of the CDR3 is 15 residues. The V end lost 5 bases, the J end lost 3 bases, and 15 bases lay between the germline ends. The germline V gene encodes CDR1 LNHDA and CDR2 SQIVND (reference sequence). The CDR3 DNA reads TGTGCCAGTAGTCCCCGCGGTAGGGGAACAGATACGCAGTATTTT. This gives the protein CASSPRGRGTDTQYF. Drawing the rest from reference TRBV19 and TRBJ2-3, the complete variable domain is DGGITQSPKYLFRKEGQNVTLSCEQNLNHDAMYWYRQDPGQGLRLIYYSQIVNDFQKGDIAEGYSVSREKKESFPLTVTSAQKNPTAFYLCASSPRGRGTDTQYFGPGTRLTVL.

The chain links TRBV29-1 to TRBJ2-2, with 8 bases lining up with TRBD2. Trimming took 6 bases from V and 5 from J; bases not matched to a gene: 5. The CDR3 has 13 residues. Germline V CDR1 and CDR2: SQVTM, ANQGSEA. CDR3 in amino acids: CSVGGASTGELFF. The CDR3 nucleotides are TGCAGCGTCGGGGGGGCCTCGACCGGGGAGCTGTTTTTT.

The rearrangement links TRBV4-1 to TRBJ2-7; the D is unclear. V dropped 4 bases and J dropped 2 bases, with 15 bases sitting between them. CDR1 and CDR2 (germline): MGHRA, YSYEKL. This CDR3 spans 15 amino acids. The CDR3 nucleotides are TGCGCCAGCAGCCTCGGTCCGCTGCGGCCCTACGAGCAGTACTTC. Translating gives CASSLGPLRPYEQYF.

The rearrangement uses TRBV13 and TRBJ1-2; 8 bases align to TRBD1. This CDR3 contains 15 residues. The germline V gene encodes CDR1 PRHDT and CDR2 FYEKMQ (reference sequence). The V gene end was trimmed by 3 bases and the J gene end by 4 bases; junction bases not matched to a gene: 7. CDR3 amino acids: CASSFGQGPAYGYTF. Written as DNA, the CDR3 is TGTGCCAGCAGCTTCGGACAGGGTCCCGCCTATGGCTACACCTTC.

A word on this clone: One junction end does not reproduce the germline sequence, and a read error may be involved. The chain recombines TRBV28 with TRBJ2-7; D is perhaps TRBD1 (6 bases). The germline CDR1 and CDR2 sequences are MDHEN and SYDVKM. This CDR3 is built from 12 residues. CDR3 bases: TGTGCCAGCAGTTCCCCGGGACAAAAAGCCCTCTTC. This translates into CASSSPGQKALF.

The chain uses TRBV5-6 and TRBJ1-1, with D uncertain. Germline values: CDR1 SGHDT, CDR2 YYEEEE. The CDR3 spans 15 residues. V was clipped by 4 bases and J by 2 bases, with 15 bases between them. CDR3 amino acids: CASSAAPGLNTEAFF. CDR3 nucleotide sequence: TGTGCCAGCAGCGCGGCCCCCGGACTAAACACTGAAGCTTTCTTT. The full variable domain, rest sourced from reference TRBV5-6 and TRBJ1-1, is DAGVTQSPTHLIKTRGQQVTLRCSPKSGHDTVSWYQQALGQGPQFIFQYYEEEERQRGNFPDRFSGHQFPNYSSELNVNALLLGDSALYLCASSAAPGLNTEAFFGQGTRLTVV.

The CDR3 sequence is CASRVGGGRNEQFF. The CDR3 bases are TGTGCCAGCAGAGTCGGGGGGGGCAGGAATGAGCAGTTCTTC. This chain links TRBV27 with TRBJ2-1; TRBD2 matches at 8 bases. V trimming: 6 bases; J trimming: 7 bases; junction bases outside the gene matches: 8. CDR3 size: 14 residues. Per germline, CDR1 MNHEY and CDR2 SMNVEV (reference sequence).

The rearrangement joins TRBV29-1 to TRBJ1-2; 11 nucleotides agree with TRBD1. Germline CDR1 reads SQVTM; CDR2 reads ANQGSEA. Unmatched junction bases numbered 6, after V lost 6 bases and J lost 3 bases. The CDR3 covers 14 residues. The CDR3 DNA is TGCAGCGTCAGACCGGGACAGGGGGACTATGGCTACACCTTC. It is translated as CSVRPGQGDYGYTF.

This clone was observed once. The rearrangement links TRBV2 to TRBJ2-7; 7 bases align to TRBD1. Germline V lookup: CDR1 SNHLY, CDR2 FYNNEI. This CDR3 spans 13 amino acids. Germline trimming cut 10 bases from V and 5 bases from J; bases unmatched to any gene: 11. CDR3 loop: CATLTGLQDEQYF. Written as DNA, the CDR3 is TGTGCCACCCTGACAGGGCTTCAGGACGAGCAGTACTTC.

The chain is built from TRBV7-9 and TRBJ2-2, with D perhaps matching TRBD2 (5 bases). V was cut by 8 bases and J by 5 bases, with 12 bases left in between. Germline loops: CDR1 SEHNR, CDR2 FQNEAQ (reference sequence). The CDR3 extends over 13 amino acids. CDR3 nucleotide sequence: TGTGCCAGCGCCCGGAGCGGAACCGGGGAGCTGTTTTTT. Translation gives CASARSGTGELFF.

This clone has a single count. The chain combines TRBV28 with TRBJ1-6; 7 nucleotides align to TRBD1. The CDR3 covers 15 residues. The V gene end was trimmed by 1 base and the J gene end by 9 bases; junction bases not matched to a gene: 6. Germline loops: CDR1 MDHEN, CDR2 SYDVKM. The CDR3: CASSLYNRGVSPLHF. CDR3 coding DNA: TGTGCCAGCAGTTTATACAACAGGGGCGTTTCACCCCTCCACTTT.

V gene TRBV4-3 combines with J gene TRBJ2-4, with D possibly matching TRBD1 (6 bases). Trimming took off 5 bases at V and 2 bases at J, with 13 bases between the two ends. The CDR3 totals 15 residues. Germline values: CDR1 LGHNA, CDR2 YSLEER. CDR3 bases: TGCGCCAGCAGCTACAGGGACCTTCCCAAAAACATTCAGTACTTC. Its translation: CASSYRDLPKNIQYF.

This clone came up once. This chain joins TRBV6-1 and TRBJ1-2, with unresolved D. V lost 0 bases and J lost 0, with 8 bases in between. CDR3 size: 15 residues. The germline gives CDR1 MNHNS, CDR2 SASEGT. The CDR3 DNA is TGTGCCAGCAGTGAAGCCGGGGAAGCTAACTATGGCTACACCTTC. This translates into CASSEAGEANYGYTF.

The V and J genes are TRBV4-1 and TRBJ2-6; D unresolved. From germline, CDR1 is MGHRA and CDR2 YSYEKL. The V and J ends lost 5 bases and 0 bases respectively, with 2 bases between them. The CDR3 is made up of 13 amino acids. The CDR3 protein is CASSSSGANVLTF. CDR3 coding DNA: TGCGCCAGCAGCAGCTCTGGGGCCAACGTCCTGACTTTC.